This T cell receptor beta chain was captured by sequencing in a study of Graves' ophthalmopathy and Graves' hyperthyroidism listed by TCRdb under 2018. Study-wide context: Peripheral blood was collected at initial diagnosis, before any treatment. To tell Graves' ophthalmopathy apart from Graves' hyperthyroidism, and to predict which patients would progress to ophthalmopathy, the study relied on TCR beta repertoire signatures. In total, approximately 130 blood samples were TCR-sequenced: 40 to 45 ophthalmopathy, approximately 80 hyperthyroidism and some 17 hyperthyroidism-to-ophthalmopathy patients. To explore V-J signatures distinguishing ophthalmopathy from hyperthyroidism, a discovery set of 100 patients (about 44 ophthalmopathy, some 57 stable hyperthyroidism) was enrolled. An independent validation cohort comprised 18 to 20 hyperthyroidism patients and 15 to 17 patients who later progressed from hyperthyroidism to ophthalmopathy. In more than five hyperthyroidism patients, the T-cell repertoires found in thyroid tissue were compared with those found in blood. After sampling, hyperthyroidism patients received methimazole starting at 30 mg daily, and ophthalmopathy patients received high-dose intravenous methylprednisolone. The 100 discovery patients were divided at random into training and test sets in a 7:3 ratio. The study at large found these results: In cross-validation, the 13-signature model distinguished ophthalmopathy from stable hyperthyroidism with 85% to 90% sensitivity and roughly 81% specificity, and in the test set the corresponding values were about 80% and 75%. In validation, the model predicted ophthalmopathy progression with 70.59% sensitivity and approximately 75% specificity; some 13 predicted patients were CT-confirmed with GO in a median of about 6.2 months. Sample size was not predetermined statistically, and investigators were not blinded to group allocation. Among expanded thyroid clonotypes with frequency above 0.001, most also showed up in blood, which suggests that blood repertoires may reflect the thyroid immune response.

Germline trimming: 1 base from V, 6 bases from J; junction bases outside gene matches: 8. The CDR3, cysteine through phenylalanine, is 16 amino acids long. CDR3 DNA only is kept here, 48 bases in frame from base 1. Ophthalmopathy patients were characterized by moderately to severely active disease, a Clinical Activity Score of at least 3, a NOSPECS grade of at least 4, and a disease duration under 3 months. Anyone with other autoimmune diseases, uncontrolled infections, pregnancy or lactation was excluded from the study. Diagnosis was based on clinical symptoms, serum thyroxine, TRAb, thyroid ultrasound and orbital computed tomography. Using Ficoll-Paque density gradient centrifugation, PBMCs were isolated from about 9.2 ml of fresh peripheral blood. Trizol reagent was used to extract the total RNA, and its quality was then checked on an Agilent 2100 Bioanalyzer. About this clonotype itself: The antigen it binds to is not known. No per-base quality is available; no much larger clone lies one base away.

For repertoire sequencing, the TCR beta CDR3 regions were amplified from RNA transcripts. HTBI primers and the Qiagen OneStep RT-PCR kit were used in a first-round RT-PCR, which was followed by a second-round multiplex PCR, size selection and purification. Libraries were sequenced paired-end with 100 bp reads on an Illumina HiSeq2000. The authors' analysis ran thus. SOAPnuke was used to process the reads, throwing out any read that had adapters, had uncalled bases, had a mean Phred below 15, or lacked an exact constant-primer or identifier match. COPE v1.2.5 was used to merge high-quality paired reads. Each unique nucleotide sequence was defined as a clonotype, and clonotypes were aligned to IMGT TRB V, D and J references with MiTCR v1.1. Analysis was restricted to V-J combinations with a frequency above 0.0001, which covered about 99% of repertoires. For each V-J combination, a TCR clonal expansion and chaos score was defined as the ratio of F50 clonal expansion to chaos observed in the TCRdist matrix. Welch's t-statistics and random forest were used to reduce features to some 13 V-J combinations, which were fed into a naive Bayes classifier. The Morisita-Horn index was used to measure how similar the thyroid and blood repertoires were. In TCRdb, the public reads were trimmed at Q25 with fastp and aligned with MiXCR, with productive beta chains retained. Each record represents a unique CDR3 protein, reported with the most common genes and DNA among its rows. TCRdb, rather than the study authors, made the V and J calls. Within this sample are 200,000 to 250,000 distinct CDR3 sequences, with about 22% of them counted one time only. The ten most abundant clones make up approximately 40% of the sample.

The material sequenced was peripheral blood. The sequence came from a woman aged 45 to 65 with Graves' ophthalmopathy. Donor details come from another sample of the same person, matched by shared clones. Rearrangement joined TRBV12-3 or TRBV12-4 to TRBJ1-2; 10 nucleotides in the junction match TRBD1. The CDR3 corresponds to CASSLGGQGHFNGYTF. The DNA sequence follows: TGTGCCAGCAGTTTAGGGGGACAGGGGCATTTCAATGGCTACACCTTC.